This T cell receptor beta chain was sequenced for a study of control samples from healthy donors and cancer patients. Measured with immunoSEQ multiplex PCR; TCRdb has only the in-frame clones, and not every one. The sample has about 170,000 clones, 75% to 95% seen once; the top ten hold around 1.5%. The CDR3 loop spans 15 amino acids. The V segment lost 4 bases and the J segment 4 bases; nucleotides outside the gene matches: 5. Per germline, CDR1 SEHNR and CDR2 FQNEAQ (reference sequence). Sequencing was performed on blood. V is TRBV7-9 and J is TRBJ2-2; 8 bases are shared with TRBD1. This TCR was sampled from a woman aged 30 to 39 in good health. The CDR3 sequence: CASSSGQGPTGELFF. As DNA, the CDR3 is TGTGCCAGCAGCTCAGGACAGGGACCCACCGGGGAGCTGTTTTTT.